This is a list of T cell receptor beta chains from one sample in a study of blood T cell repertoires in COVID-19. The table came from immunoSEQ multiplex PCR; TCRdb's copy has only in-frame clones and leaves some out. The sample carries around 100,000 clones, 70% to 90% recorded once. Sequencing was performed on peripheral blood. These receptors originate from a human donor in a cohort sampled during active COVID-19. Both conserved end residues are part of each CDR3. D genes are given only for firm matches. The listing skips clone size in some rows; elsewhere it reads once, few, many or a size class.

V	size	D	J	DNA	CDR3
TRBV19	.	TRBD1	TRBJ2-5	TGTGCCAGTAGTCCTTGGGACAGTCGGGAGACCCAGTACTTC	CASSPWDSRETQYF
TRBV3-1/TRBV3-2	few	TRBD1	TRBJ2-7	TGTGCCAGCAGCCCTTTGGGGGACAGGGGGTCCCAGATCGGATACGAGCAGTACTTC	CASSPLGDRGSQIGYEQYF
TRBV10-3	.	.	TRBJ2-3	TGTGCCATCACTCCGGGGGATGTCACAGATACGCAGTATTTT	CAITPGDVTDTQYF
TRBV7-2	once	.	TRBJ2-7	TGTGCCAGCAGCTTAGCCCAGCGGGCAATCTACGAGCAGTACTTC	CASSLAQRAIYEQYF
TRBV5-1	once	TRBD2	TRBJ2-3	TGCGCCAGCAGCTTGCCAAGCGGGAGCGAAGATACGCAGTATTTT	CASSLPSGSEDTQYF
TRBV10-3	.	.	TRBJ1-2	TGTGCCATCAGTGAGACGGAAGGGGTGGGCTACACCTTC	CAISETEGVGYTF
TRBV4-3	.	TRBD1	TRBJ1-4	TGCGCCAGCAGCCCAGGGCCCCACGGACAGGGCGGGGATAATGAAAAACTGTTTTTT	CASSPGPHGQGGDNEKLFF
TRBV7-8	.	.	TRBJ1-5	TGTGCCAGCAGCCCCCTGGGGCAGGGGTTAAGTCAGCCCCAGCATTTT	CASSPLGQGLSQPQHF
TRBV29-1	.	.	TRBJ1-5	TGCAGCGTTGTCTTGGGGGGGGATCAGCCCCAGCATTTT	CSVVLGGDQPQHF
TRBV28	.	.	TRBJ1-1	TGTGCCAGCAGTTTTAGGCCGGGTTTGAACACTGAAGCTTTCTTT	CASSFRPGLNTEAFF
TRBV21-1	.	.	TRBJ2-5	TGTGCCAGCAGCAAACTGGAGGGCCGGGAGACCCAGTACTTC	CASSKLEGRETQYF
TRBV9	.	TRBD2	TRBJ2-2	TGTGCCAGCAGCCACGGTTGGGGGGGTCTCCCCGGGGAGCTGTTTTTT	CASSHGWGGLPGELFF
TRBV19	.	TRBD2	TRBJ2-1	TGTGCCAGTAGTGGGGCGGGGGGGCCTGGCAATGAGCAGTTCTTC	CASSGAGGPGNEQFF
TRBV24-1	.	.	TRBJ2-2	TGTGCCACCAGTGAGAACAAGGGGGAGCTGTTTTTT	CATSENKGELFF
TRBV5-4	.	TRBD1	TRBJ2-6	TGTGCCAGCAGTACGGGGACAGGGGCTTCTGGGGCCAACGTCCTGACTTTC	CASSTGTGASGANVLTF
TRBV6-2/TRBV6-3	.	TRBD1	TRBJ2-1	TGTGCCAGCAGCTCACAGGGGGTAAATGAGCAGTTCTTC	CASSSQGVNEQFF
TRBV10-2	.	TRBD1	TRBJ1-1	TGCGCCAGCCAATTTCCAGGGGGCACTGAAGCTTTCTTT	CASQFPGGTEAFF
TRBV6-2/TRBV6-3	.	TRBD1	TRBJ1-5	TGTGCCAGCAGTTTGGGACAGGGCTATAGCAATCAGCCCCAGCATTTT	CASSLGQGYSNQPQHF
TRBV18	once	TRBD1	TRBJ1-4	TGTGCCAGCTCACGCAACGGACAGGGGTTAGGTGAAAAACTGTTTTTT	CASSRNGQGLGEKLFF
TRBV6-2/TRBV6-3	.	.	TRBJ2-3	TGTGCCAGCAGTGACAGTCTTACGCAGTATTTT	CASSDSLTQYF
TRBV6-1	few	.	TRBJ1-2	TGTGCCAGCAGTGAAGAGGCGGGAGGCAACGGCTACACCTTC	CASSEEAGGNGYTF
TRBV19	.	.	TRBJ2-7	TGTGCCAGTAGTATAGGGGGAGTACCTGGGTACTACGAGCAGTACTTC	CASSIGGVPGYYEQYF
TRBV9	few	TRBD2	TRBJ2-1	TGTGCCAGCAGCGTAGTTTCAGCGGGGGGCAATGAGCAGTTCTTC	CASSVVSAGGNEQFF
TRBV11-2	.	.	TRBJ2-1	TGTGCCAGCAGCCGAATTCTAGTGGGTTCCTACAATGAGCAGTTCTTC	CASSRILVGSYNEQFF
TRBV28	.	TRBD1	TRBJ1-2	TGTGCCAGCATTACAGGGGAAGGGAGATCTAACTATGGCTACACCTTC	CASITGEGRSNYGYTF
TRBV12-3/TRBV12-4	once	.	TRBJ2-3	TGTGCCAGCAGTTTCCTTTCCACAGATACGCAGTATTTT	CASSFLSTDTQYF
TRBV27	once	TRBD1	TRBJ1-6	TGTGCCAGCAAGGAGGGGGCTAATTCACCCCTCCACTTT	CASKEGANSPLHF
TRBV5-4	.	.	TRBJ2-5	TGTGCCAGCAGCGTCGGGGTAGTCGGGGAGACCCAGTACTTC	CASSVGVVGETQYF
TRBV5-1	.	.	TRBJ2-5	TGCGCCAGCAGCTACCGGACTGGGGAGACCCAGTACTTC	CASSYRTGETQYF
TRBV5-1	.	TRBD1	TRBJ1-1	TGCGCCAGCAGCTCGGGACAGGGGAGTGACACTGAAGCTTTCTTT	CASSSGQGSDTEAFF
TRBV7-3	.	TRBD1	TRBJ2-3	TGTGCCAGCAGCTCGGCAGGGGGTACGCAGTATTTT	CASSSAGGTQYF
TRBV10-1	few	.	TRBJ2-7	TGCGCCAGCGAAGGCGCTAGCGAGAGCTCCTACGAGCAGTACTTC	CASEGASESSYEQYF
TRBV15	.	.	TRBJ2-5	TGTGCCACCAGCAGTACGGGAGTCCTAATCCAAGAGACCCAGTACTTC	CATSSTGVLIQETQYF
TRBV21-1	.	.	TRBJ1-2	TGTGCCAGCAGCAAAGCGCCACAGGGGGCGGGGAGGGCCTATGGCTACACCTTC	CASSKAPQGAGRAYGYTF
TRBV6-5	.	TRBD2	TRBJ2-3	TGTGCCAGCAGTTACGAGCTAGCGGGGGGGCAAGATACGCAGTATTTT	CASSYELAGGQDTQYF
TRBV24-1	.	TRBD1	TRBJ2-3	TGTGCCACCAGCGTGGGACAGGGAGTGGATACGCAGTATTTT	CATSVGQGVDTQYF
TRBV18	few	TRBD1	TRBJ1-5	TGTGCCAGCTCACCGAAGGGACAGGGCCAAACGCCCAATCAGCCCCAGCATTTT	CASSPKGQGQTPNQPQHF
TRBV10-3	.	.	TRBJ2-1	TGTGCCATCAATCGGGAGCCGGGACTCACGAATGAGCAGTTCTTC	CAINREPGLTNEQFF
TRBV5-1	.	TRBD2	TRBJ2-2	TGCGCCAGCAGCTTGGGCGCGGGAGGGAGCACCGGGGAGCTGTTTTTT	CASSLGAGGSTGELFF
TRBV19	.	.	TRBJ1-1	TGTGCCAGTAGGATCCCACGCGGGGTTGGCACTGAAGCTTTCTTT	CASRIPRGVGTEAFF
TRBV4-3	.	.	TRBJ2-7	TGCGCCAGCAGCCTCCTAGGTGGGAGGGGGACACCCTACGAGCAGTACTTC	CASSLLGGRGTPYEQYF
TRBV5-4	.	TRBD2	TRBJ2-1	TGTGCCAGCAGCTTGCCGGGGGGGTCCAATGAGCAGTTCTTC	CASSLPGGSNEQFF
TRBV9	few	TRBD1	TRBJ1-1	TGTGCCAGCAGCGTAGGGCAGGGGGCCCCTGAAGCTTTCTTT	CASSVGQGAPEAFF
TRBV6-5	.	.	TRBJ2-7	TGTGCCAGCAGTTACCAGGACCCGGAGGTCTACGAGCAGTACTTC	CASSYQDPEVYEQYF
TRBV7-3	.	TRBD1	TRBJ2-7	TGTGCCAGCAGCTTCCGACAGGGCTACGAGCAGTACTTC	CASSFRQGYEQYF
TRBV9	.	TRBD1	TRBJ2-2	TGTGCCAGCAGCTTTGGGACAGGGTCTAACACCGGGGAGCTGTTTTTT	CASSFGTGSNTGELFF
TRBV6-2/TRBV6-3	.	.	TRBJ1-5	TGTGCCAGCAGTTACTCGGGGGCGCCCCAGCATTTT	CASSYSGAPQHF
TRBV2	.	.	TRBJ2-1	TGTGCCAGCAGTGACAGGGGCAATGAGCAGTTCTTC	CASSDRGNEQFF
TRBV6-1	.	.	TRBJ1-2	TGTGCCAGCAGTGACCTCAGAGGGCCTAACTATGGCTACACCTTC	CASSDLRGPNYGYTF
TRBV6-5	.	TRBD2	TRBJ2-1	TGTGCCAGCAGTTATACCGCGGGAGGTAATGAGCAGTTCTTC	CASSYTAGGNEQFF
TRBV21-1	.	.	TRBJ2-3	TGTGCCAGCAGCAAACGAGGCGGTCCCCTCACAGATACGCAGTATTTT	CASSKRGGPLTDTQYF
TRBV27	few	.	TRBJ2-1	TGTGCCAGCAGTTTAGCGGGAATGAGGTTCTTC	CASSLAGMRFF
TRBV5-8	once	TRBD1	TRBJ1-2	TGTGCCAGCAGCCCCGGACAGGGAAGAGTCTACACCTTC	CASSPGQGRVYTF
TRBV7-3	.	.	TRBJ2-7	TGTGCCAGCAGCCCCTCAGGGGCCCTCTACGAGCAGTACTTC	CASSPSGALYEQYF
TRBV12-3/TRBV12-4	.	TRBD1	TRBJ2-7	TGTGCCAGCAAGGGACAGACCTACGAGCAGTACTTC	CASKGQTYEQYF
TRBV18	.	TRBD2	TRBJ2-3	TGTGCCAGCTCACCAGTTCTAGCGGGAAGCATGGATACGCAGTATTTT	CASSPVLAGSMDTQYF
TRBV7-2	.	TRBD2	TRBJ2-3	TGTGCCAGCAGCTTAGGAGGACTAGCGGGGGGGTATGGGGATACGCAGTATTTT	CASSLGGLAGGYGDTQYF